These T cell receptor beta chains were read from a single sample in a study of PD-1 blockade in classical Hodgkin lymphoma. Generated by immunoSEQ multiplex PCR, the TCRdb table keeps only in-frame clones and is missing some. The sample yields 40,000 to 50,000 clones, around 83% seen once. Here the sequenced sample was peripheral blood mononuclear cells (PBMCs), taken before the second cycle of nivolumab. These TCRs come from a human donor with classical Hodgkin lymphoma. Both conserved end residues are part of each CDR3.

v_call cdr3_aa
TRBV5-1 CASSLQDQETQYF
TRBV19 CAGRPGQNTGELFF
TRBV7-8 CASSLPGVPYEQYF
TRBV9 CASSGMGETQYF
TRBV19 CASRGQGTNTGELFF
TRBV2 CASSLAGYNTEAFF
TRBV9 CASSVDVSGGSYNEQFF
TRBV18 CASSQKQPPETQYF
TRBV19 CASRVGRYSNQPQHF
TRBV6-1 CASRAGSTGELFF